The 12 T cell receptor beta chains in this list originate from one sample, sequenced in a study of cytomegalovirus exposure and HLA in healthy donors. With 60 Vbeta and 13 Jbeta primers, the PCR was carried out. The data were produced by immunoSEQ multiplex PCR, yet TCRdb's version contains in-frame clones alone and is incomplete. The sample holds 150,000 to 200,000 clones, around four fifths seen once. The sequencing input was PBMCs. These receptors originate from a man aged 50 or older in good health and CMV-seropositive.

This chain uses TRBV27 with TRBJ1-1; 7 bases align to TRBD1. The trim removed 3 bases at V and 0 bases at J, leaving 10 bases unmatched. Germline lookup yields CDR1 MNHEY and CDR2 SMNVEV (reference sequence). CDR3 length: 17 amino acids. The CDR3 sequence: CASSFTGEAVVNTEAFF. The CDR3 nucleotides read TGTGCCAGCAGTTTCACAGGGGAGGCGGTTGTGAACACTGAAGCTTTCTTT.

This sequence joins TRBV10-3 and TRBJ1-4; tentative D call: TRBD1 (6 bases). Germline lookup yields CDR1 ENHRY and CDR2 SYGVKD. The CDR3 covers 14 residues. Trimming pared 6 bases from V and 1 base from J, leaving 9 bases between. Here the CDR3 reads CAIRDSLTNEKLFF. In nucleotides, the CDR3 is TGTGCCATCAGGGACAGTCTAACTAATGAAAAACTGTTTTTT.

The chain has TRBV7-6 and TRBJ2-6; 10 nucleotides line up with TRBD2. J was trimmed by 1 base and V by 3 bases; bases with no gene match: 9. Germline-derived CDR1 and CDR2 are SGHVS and FNYEAQ. The CDR3 spans 19 residues. Here the CDR3 reads CASSLPLAGALSGANVLTF. Written as DNA, the CDR3 is TGTGCCAGCAGCTTGCCCCTAGCGGGGGCCCTTTCTGGGGCCAACGTCCTGACTTTC.

The chain combines TRBV5-1 with TRBJ2-7; 7 bases are a match to TRBD1. Trimming took 4 bases from V and 5 from J; bases not matched to a gene: 18. The CDR3 extends over 17 amino acids. Germline loops: CDR1 SGHRS, CDR2 YFSETQ. As DNA, the CDR3 is TGCGCCAGCAGCCCGATCCCTCAGACAGGGAGCGTGAACGAGCAGTACTTC. Encoded protein: CASSPIPQTGSVNEQYF.

The chain uses TRBV6-1 and TRBJ2-5; D may be TRBD2 (5 bases). There are 13 residues in the CDR3. The V gene's germline CDR1 is MNHNS and CDR2 SASEGT. Trimming took 4 bases from V and 5 from J, leaving 11 bases between them. CDR3 residues: CASSGLRGETQYF. CDR3 nucleotides: TGTGCCAGCAGTGGACTGCGAGGGGAGACCCAGTACTTC.

The rearrangement joins TRBV2 to TRBJ2-1; 7 bases match TRBD2. This CDR3 is built from 15 residues. Per germline, CDR1 SNHLY and CDR2 FYNNEI. J lost 3 bases, V lost 3 bases, and 5 bases had no gene match. The CDR3 spells CASSDSLADYNEQFF. CDR3 nucleotides: TGTGCCAGCAGTGATAGTCTAGCGGACTACAATGAGCAGTTCTTC.

CDR3 sequence reads: CASSLGGEIEAFF. The CDR3 DNA sequence: TGTGCCAGCAGCTTAGGGGGAGAGATCGAGGCTTTCTTT. This chain connects TRBV11-2 to TRBJ1-1; D gene unclear. The CDR3 is made up of 13 amino acids. V dropped 1 base and J dropped 11 bases, with 14 bases sitting between them. From germline, CDR1 is SGHAT and CDR2 FQNNGV.

As for this clone: A junction boundary mismatches the germline segment, possibly from a read error. The V gene is TRBV27, the J gene TRBJ2-3; perhaps TRBD2 as D (6 bases). Germline V lookup: CDR1 MNHEY, CDR2 SMNVEV (reference sequence). The CDR3 runs 14 residues. The CDR3 protein is CASSTSIGEDMQYF. CDR3 sequence (DNA): TGTGCCAGCAGTACATCCATCGGGGAGGATATGCAGTATTTT.

CDR3 DNA: TGTGCCAGCAGCCCAACAGGGGGCTCAAATAATTCACCCCTCCACTTT. Encoded protein: CASSPTGGSNNSPLHF. This chain links TRBV7-2 with TRBJ1-6, with 9 nucleotides matching TRBD1. Germline-derived CDR1 and CDR2 are SGHTA and FQGNSA. Unmatched junction bases numbered 7, after V lost 5 bases and J lost 5 bases. There are 16 residues in the CDR3.

This clone was picked up one time. The CDR3 here is CASSSLGQSSYEQYF. The CDR3 DNA follows: TGTGCCAGCAGCTCCCTGGGACAGAGCTCCTACGAGCAGTACTTC. The V and J genes are TRBV7-2 and TRBJ2-7; 7 positions agree with TRBD1. Germline CDR1 and CDR2: SGHTA and FQGNSA. The CDR3 is made up of 15 amino acids. The V gene end was trimmed by 4 bases and the J gene end by 0 bases; junction bases not matched to a gene: 6.

The rearrangement links TRBV4-3 to TRBJ1-3, with a weak D call TRBD1 (5 bases). V shed 2 bases and J shed 0 bases, with 14 bases lying between them. Germline V gene sequence: CDR1 LGHNA, CDR2 YSLEER. The CDR3 runs 17 residues. The CDR3 here is CASSQSETASSGNTIYF. The CDR3 bases are TGCGCCAGCAGCCAAAGCGAGACAGCGAGCTCTGGAAACACCATATATTTT.

This chain joins TRBV5-8 and TRBJ1-5; D gene unclear. Germline loops: CDR1 SGHTS, CDR2 YDEGEE. V lost 5 bases to trimming and J lost 0 bases, with 6 bases between them. The CDR3 is made up of 13 amino acids. CDR3 sequence (DNA): TGTGCCAGCAGGGAGTATAGCAATCAGCCCCAGCATTTT. This codes for CASREYSNQPQHF.